This T cell receptor (beta chain) was captured by sequencing in a study of T cells after yellow fever vaccination. Production of TCR cDNA was by 5'RACE template switching, which also added a universal primer site and UMIs. TCRdb fed the 5' RACE reads into MiXCR, producing one record per CDR3 protein. The top ten clones hold approximately 3% of a sample with around 120,000 distinct CDR3 sequences, roughly 7.9% of them seen once. Findings and caveats of the study: In post-booster samples, most primary-vaccination clones reappeared (96% CD4, 88% CD8). Overall, a small share of clonotypes was seen in both CD4 and CD8 compartments. Weaker in magnitude, the secondary response showed a faster peak on day 5 versus 15.

This clonotype was detected ten times or more. Its antigen remains unknown. The source was CD4+ T cells sorted from PBMCs, collected roughly 46 days after the first yellow fever vaccination. The clonotype comes from a man aged 18 to 29 who received the YFV17D yellow fever vaccine.

CDR3 sequence (DNA): TGTGCCAGCAGCTTAGATAGTGGATTCTCTAGCGGCTCTCTCACAGTC. It codes for CASSLDSGFSSGSLTV. The chain links TRBV7-2 to TRBJ2-7; 7 nucleotides match TRBD2. The CDR3 covers 16 residues. Germline-derived CDR1 and CDR2 are SGHTA and FQGNSA.